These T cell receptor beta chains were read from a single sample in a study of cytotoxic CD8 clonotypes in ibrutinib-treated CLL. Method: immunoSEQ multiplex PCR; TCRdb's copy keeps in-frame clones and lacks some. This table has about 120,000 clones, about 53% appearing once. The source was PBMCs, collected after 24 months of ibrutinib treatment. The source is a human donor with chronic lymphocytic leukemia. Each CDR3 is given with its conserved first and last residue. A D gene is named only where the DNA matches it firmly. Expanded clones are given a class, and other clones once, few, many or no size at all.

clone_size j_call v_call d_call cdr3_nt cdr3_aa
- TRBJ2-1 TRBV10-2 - TGCGCCGCAGGCTTGAATGAGCAGTTCTTC CAAGLNEQFF
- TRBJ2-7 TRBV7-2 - TGTGCCAGCAGCTGGAGGGCTATCCACGAGCAGTACTTC CASSWRAIHEQYF
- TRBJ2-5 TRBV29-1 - TGCAGCGTTGTTGGGGGAACCCAAGAGACCCAGTACTTC CSVVGGTQETQYF
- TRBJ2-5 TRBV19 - TGTGCCAGTAGTATACTACTGCAAGAGACCCAGTACTTC CASSILLQETQYF
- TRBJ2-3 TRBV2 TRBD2 TGTGCCAGCGGGGGGACTAGTCTTAGCACAGATACGCAGTATTTT CASGGTSLSTDTQYF
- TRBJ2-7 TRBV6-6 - TGTGCCAGCAGCCCCGACATAGTCTACGAGCAGTACTTC CASSPDIVYEQYF
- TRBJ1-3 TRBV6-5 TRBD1 TGTGCCAGCAGCTACTCCACAGGGGCTGGAAACACCATATATTTT CASSYSTGAGNTIYF
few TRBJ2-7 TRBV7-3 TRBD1 TGTGCCAGCAGCGGGGGACAGGGGCTTGAGCAGTACTTC CASSGGQGLEQYF
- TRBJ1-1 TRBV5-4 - TGTGCCAGCAGCTTGGGGCACCAAAAGAACACTGAAGCTTTCTTT CASSLGHQKNTEAFF
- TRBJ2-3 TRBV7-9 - TGTGCCAGCAGCTTATTTAGAGCTCCACCCAAGGATACGCAGTATTTT CASSLFRAPPKDTQYF
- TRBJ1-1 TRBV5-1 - TGCGCCAGCAGCTTGGCCCTGAACACTGAAGCTTTCTTT CASSLALNTEAFF
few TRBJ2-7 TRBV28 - TGTGCCAGCAGTTTGATTTCTGATCGGTCCTACGAGCAGTACTTC CASSLISDRSYEQYF
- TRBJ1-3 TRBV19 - TGTGCCAGTAGTATGAAGGGCCTCTCTGGAAACACCATATATTTT CASSMKGLSGNTIYF
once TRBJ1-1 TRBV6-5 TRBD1 TGTGCCAGCAGTTACTCTGCTGGACAGGGGGCGCGGGCTTTCTTT CASSYSAGQGARAFF
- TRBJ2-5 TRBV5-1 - TGCGCCAGCAGCGGCGGCCGGGGTCTCCAAGAGACCCAGTACTTC CASSGGRGLQETQYF
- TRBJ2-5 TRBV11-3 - TGTGCCAGCAGCCCAGGGGAAGAGACCCAGTACTTC CASSPGEETQYF
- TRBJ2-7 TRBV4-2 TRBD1 TGTGCCAGCAGCCAGGAGGACAGGGGGGGCGAGCAGTACTTC CASSQEDRGGEQYF
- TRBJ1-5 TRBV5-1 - TGCGCCAGCAGTTGGGGTGAGGGCCAGCCCCAGCATTTT CASSWGEGQPQHF
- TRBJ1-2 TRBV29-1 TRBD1 TGCAGCGTTGAATCGACAGGGGGTGACTATGGCTACACCTTC CSVESTGGDYGYTF
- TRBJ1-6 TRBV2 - TGTGCCAGCAGTGACGCGGGACAAGATAATTCACCCCTCCACTTT CASSDAGQDNSPLHF
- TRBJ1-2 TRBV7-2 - TGTGCCAGCAGCCCCCAGGCCACCTCTAATGGCTACACCTTC CASSPQATSNGYTF